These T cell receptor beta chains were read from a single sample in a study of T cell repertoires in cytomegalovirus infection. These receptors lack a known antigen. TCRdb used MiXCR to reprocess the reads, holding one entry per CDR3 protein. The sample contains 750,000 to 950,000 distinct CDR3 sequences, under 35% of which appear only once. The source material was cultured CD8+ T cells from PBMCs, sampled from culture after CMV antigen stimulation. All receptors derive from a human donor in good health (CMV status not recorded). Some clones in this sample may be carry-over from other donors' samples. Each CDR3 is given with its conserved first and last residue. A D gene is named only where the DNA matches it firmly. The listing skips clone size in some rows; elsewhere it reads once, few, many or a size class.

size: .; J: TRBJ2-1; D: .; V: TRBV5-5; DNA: TGTGCCAGCAGCAGAGCAGGTCCAGGCAATGAGCAGTTCTTC; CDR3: CASSRAGPGNEQFF
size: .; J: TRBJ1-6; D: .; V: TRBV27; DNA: TGTGCCAGCAGGATGGACAGTTGGAGCTCCTATAATTCACCCCTCCACTTT; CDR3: CASRMDSWSSYNSPLHF
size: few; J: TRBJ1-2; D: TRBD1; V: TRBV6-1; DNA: TGTGCCAGCAGTTCCGGGACAGGCGGACTCTATGGCTACACCTTC; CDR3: CASSSGTGGLYGYTF
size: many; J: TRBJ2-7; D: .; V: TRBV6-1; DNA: TGTGCCAGCAGTGGGGGCCCCACCTACGAGCAGTACTTC; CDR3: CASSGGPTYEQYF
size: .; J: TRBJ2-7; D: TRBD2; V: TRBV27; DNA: TGTGCCAGCAGTTCCGCATTAGCGGGGCCCTCCTACGAGCAGTACTTC; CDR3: CASSSALAGPSYEQYF
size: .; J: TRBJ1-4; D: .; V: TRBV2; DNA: TGTGCCAGCCGGAGACAGGAGGCAACTAATGAAAAACTGTTTTTT; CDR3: CASRRQEATNEKLFF
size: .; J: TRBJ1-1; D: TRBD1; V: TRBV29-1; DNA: TGCAGCGTTGGGCAGGGGGCTATAGCGGGCACTGAAGCTTTCTTT; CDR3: CSVGQGAIAGTEAFF
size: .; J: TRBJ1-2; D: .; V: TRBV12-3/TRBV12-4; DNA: TGTGCCAGCAGTGAGGGTCGGCGGGGCTACACCTTC; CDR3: CASSEGRRGYTF
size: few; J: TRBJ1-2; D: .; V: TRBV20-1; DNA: TGCAGTGCTCCCCCCAGGGATTGGGACTATGGCTACACCTTC; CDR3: CSAPPRDWDYGYTF
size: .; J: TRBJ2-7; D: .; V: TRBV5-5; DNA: TGTGCCAGCAGCTTTAGGGGAGCCGCCTACGAGCAGTACTTC; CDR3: CASSFRGAAYEQYF
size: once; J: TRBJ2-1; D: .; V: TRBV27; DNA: TGTGCGTGTGGGAGAGGGATATACAATGAGCAGTTCTTC; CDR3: CACGRGIYNEQFF
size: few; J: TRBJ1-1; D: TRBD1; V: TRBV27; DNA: TGTGCCAGCAGTTCCCCCCTACAGGGGCGGAGGAGCACTGAAGCTTTCTTT; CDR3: CASSSPLQGRRSTEAFF
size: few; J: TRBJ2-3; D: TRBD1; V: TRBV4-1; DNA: TGCGCCAGCAGCCATGGGACAGCGGCCGGTAATACGCAGTATTTT; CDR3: CASSHGTAAGNTQYF
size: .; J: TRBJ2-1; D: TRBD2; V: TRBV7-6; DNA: TGTGCCAGCAGCTACTCCTTCCTAGCGGGGGGGCCGGATGAGCAGTTCTTC; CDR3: CASSYSFLAGGPDEQFF
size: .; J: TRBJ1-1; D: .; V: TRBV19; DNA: TGTGCCAGTAGTATTCTAGGGGACGGTGGCACTGAAGCTTTCTTT; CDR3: CASSILGDGGTEAFF
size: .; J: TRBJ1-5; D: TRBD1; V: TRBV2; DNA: TGTGCCAGCAGTAAGACAGGGTTGGGTCAGCCCCAGCATTTT; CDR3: CASSKTGLGQPQHF
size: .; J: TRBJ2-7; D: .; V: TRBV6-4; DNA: TGTGCCAGCAGTAGACCGGGACGGACAGTAAACTACGAGCAGTACTTC; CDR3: CASSRPGRTVNYEQYF
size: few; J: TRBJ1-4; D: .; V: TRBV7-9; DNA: TGTGCCAGCAGCTTATCGTTTGGTCCTAAGGAAAAACTGTTTTTT; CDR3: CASSLSFGPKEKLFF
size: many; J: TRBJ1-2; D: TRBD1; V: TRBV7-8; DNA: TGTGCCAGCAGCTACGGGACAGGCGCTAACTATGGCTACACCTTC; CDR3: CASSYGTGANYGYTF
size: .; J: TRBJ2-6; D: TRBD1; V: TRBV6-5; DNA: TGTGCCAGCACTTACCACCCAGAGCAGGGGGCAAACGGGGCCAACGTCCTGACTTTC; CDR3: CASTYHPEQGANGANVLTF
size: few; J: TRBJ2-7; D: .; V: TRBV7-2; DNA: TGTGCCAGCAGCCATGTACCCGGGACCCTTGGGGACGAGCAGTACTTC; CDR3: CASSHVPGTLGDEQYF
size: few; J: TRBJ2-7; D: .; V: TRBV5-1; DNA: TGCGCCAGCAGCCTTGGGGTCGGGACCCACTCCTACGAGCAGTACTTC; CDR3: CASSLGVGTHSYEQYF
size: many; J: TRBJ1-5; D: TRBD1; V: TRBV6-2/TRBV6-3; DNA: TGTGCCATCGACCCTGGACAGGCTTATAGCAATCAGCCCCAGCATTTT; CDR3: CAIDPGQAYSNQPQHF
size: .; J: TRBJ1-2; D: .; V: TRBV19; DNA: TGTGCCAGTAGTATAGGACACCCGGACTATGGCTACACCTTC; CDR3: CASSIGHPDYGYTF
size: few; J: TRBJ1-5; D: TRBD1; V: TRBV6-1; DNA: TGTGCCAGCAGTGAAAGGTTCGGGACAGTGTATAGCAATCAGCCCCAGCATTTT; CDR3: CASSERFGTVYSNQPQHF
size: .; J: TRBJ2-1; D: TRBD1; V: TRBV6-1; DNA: TGTGCCAGCAGCCCTGGGCAGGGGGAGTTCTTC; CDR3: CASSPGQGEFF
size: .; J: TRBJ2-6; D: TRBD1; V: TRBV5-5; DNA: TGTGCCAGCAGCGACCCGGACAGGGGCCAGCTCACTGGGGCCAACGTCCTGACTTTC; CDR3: CASSDPDRGQLTGANVLTF
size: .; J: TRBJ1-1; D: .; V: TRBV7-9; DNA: TGTGCCAGTTCAGAGGAGGAAGCTTTCTTT; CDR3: CASSEEEAFF
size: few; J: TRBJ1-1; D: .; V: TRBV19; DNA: TGTGCCAGTAGTTCCTTTTCCAGCACTGAAGCTTTCTTT; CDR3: CASSSFSSTEAFF
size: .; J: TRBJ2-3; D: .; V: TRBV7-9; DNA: TGTGCCAGCAGCTTATCGGGTGGTACTAGCACAGATACGCAGTATTTT; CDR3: CASSLSGGTSTDTQYF
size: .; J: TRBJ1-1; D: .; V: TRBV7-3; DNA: TGTGCCAGCAGCCCCTCGGTCGAGAACACTGAAGCTTTCTTT; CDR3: CASSPSVENTEAFF
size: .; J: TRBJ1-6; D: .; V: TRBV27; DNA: TGTGCCAGCAGAACCCTTGGCGCTTCACCCCTCCACTTT; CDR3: CASRTLGASPLHF
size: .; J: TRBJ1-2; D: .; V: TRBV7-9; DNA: TGTGCCAGCACCCTCTACACCTTC; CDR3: CASTLYTF
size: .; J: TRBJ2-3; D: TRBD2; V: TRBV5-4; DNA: TGTGCCAGCAGGCCCATGGGCGGGGGAGTCACAGATACGCAGTATTTT; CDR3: CASRPMGGGVTDTQYF
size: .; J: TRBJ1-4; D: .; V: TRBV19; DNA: TGTGCCAGTAGTCTCGACGTGGGGAAAGGGGAAAAACTGTTTTTT; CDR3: CASSLDVGKGEKLFF
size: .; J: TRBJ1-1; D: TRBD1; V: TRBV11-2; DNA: TGTGCCAGCAGCAAATGGACAGGGGGGGGCACTGAAGCTTTCTTT; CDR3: CASSKWTGGGTEAFF
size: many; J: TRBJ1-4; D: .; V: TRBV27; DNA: TGTGCCAGCAGTTTAAGGTCAGGCCTACATGCAACTAATGAAAAACTGTTTTTT; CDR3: CASSLRSGLHATNEKLFF
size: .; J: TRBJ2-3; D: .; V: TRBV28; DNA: TGTGCCAGCAGTGCCTTAGGGCAGGGTCCAGATACGCAGTATTTT; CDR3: CASSALGQGPDTQYF
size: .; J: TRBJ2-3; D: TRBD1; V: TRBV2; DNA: TGTGCCAGCCTGCCCGGGACAGGGGAAATCACAGATACGCAGTATTTT; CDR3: CASLPGTGEITDTQYF
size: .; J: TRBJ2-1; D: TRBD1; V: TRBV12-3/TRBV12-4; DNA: TGTGCCAGCCCGATTTTAGCCGGGACAGTCTACAATGAGCAGTTCTTC; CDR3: CASPILAGTVYNEQFF
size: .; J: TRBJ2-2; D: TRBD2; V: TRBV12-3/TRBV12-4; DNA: TGTGCCAGCAGTCCGACTAGCGGGTTATCCGGGGAGCTGTTTTTT; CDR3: CASSPTSGLSGELFF